The entry below gives a single T cell receptor (beta chain) sequence along with its context. Its antigen is unknown. No base quality values were provided; no much bigger clone lies one nucleotide off. During the collection period, no infections or other immune events were recorded for the healthy donors. To calibrate time-dependent variance in a beta-binomial model of T-cell clone differential abundance, blood repertoires from healthy donors were used as a training cohort. There were around 10 healthy donors in the training cohort, of whom 3 were female and 7 were male. An age range of roughly 25 to 65 years, with an average of about 39 years, was recorded for the donors. Obtained from a commercial supplier, whole blood was collected from each healthy donor at three time points set around 2 weeks apart. For immunosequencing, genomic DNA was extracted from unsorted whole blood. The sample originates from a study of identifying expanded T cells in peripheral blood (dated by TCRdb to about 2019). About the study as a whole: Separate aliquots of the same genomic DNA pool were sequenced to produce technical replicates, and four replicates were compared in pairs. Overall study results and their limits: The authors expected that over much longer intervals, such as months to years, biological variance in healthy repertoires might increase even further. Variance in clone template counts between approximately 2-week samples significantly increased with total template count across all healthy donors. Both the number of clones called differentially abundant and the false-positive rate were significantly reduced by the beta-binomial model across all healthy-donor time intervals. The binomial model flagged 0.9 to 1.5 differentially abundant clones between technical replicates, compared with about 15 over roughly 2 weeks and 19 to 20 over around four weeks.

TCRbeta CDR3 regions were profiled by bias-controlled multiplex PCR amplification of genomic DNA with the immunoSEQ Assay. The authors' pipeline ran thus. To quantify the absolute abundance of each unique TCRbeta CDR3 region, the sequences were collapsed and filtered. Two models were used to test differential abundance: a binomial model (Fisher-equivalent) and a beta-binomial model that adds time-dependent variance fitted from healthy donors. Any clone with fewer than 5 combined templates was excluded, and a clone was called differentially abundant if its Benjamini-Hochberg FDR was below 0.01. Beta-binomial variance was modeled as a function of total template count across the two samples using the form v = (b*log(k)+a)^2. Entries here come from immuneACCESS through TCRdb and include only in-frame sequences with V and J called. Some clones fail to appear in such tables; in the studies checked, an unresolved V gene covers under half of the shortfall, and the cause of the remainder is unknown. D and trimming come from the DNA, and the V and J calls and clone size come from that table. This sample gives approximately 90,000 clones in total; about nine tenths of them show up just once. About 3.9% of the sample rests with the top ten.

Taken from the germline V gene, the CDR1 and CDR2 loops are LGHNA and YNFKEQ. The junction carries 21 bases between V and J, which are trimmed by 3 bases and 2 bases respectively. The CDR3 covers 18 residues, taking in both the cysteine and the phenylalanine. The entry retains the CDR3 DNA only, 54 bases that are in frame from base 1. Sequenced sample: blood. Recombination joined TRBV4-2 with TRBJ2-3; possibly the D gene is TRBD1, per 6 matching bases. The sequence derives from a person aged 18 to 75 in good health. The CDR3 protein: CASSQARSLTGHTDTQYF. The DNA reads as follows: TGTGCCAGCAGCCAGGCCCGGAGCTTAACAGGGCACACAGATACGCAGTATTTT.